The clone carrying this T cell receptor beta chain was observed once. Its specificity is unknown. These data come from a study of T cells after posttransplantation cyclophosphamide. Study findings and constraints: TRB overlap between skin or GI tissue T cells and blood was limited.

Losses at the gene ends were 0 bases for V and 4 bases for J; bases not matched to a gene: 10. The CDR3 has 18 residues. Germline assignment: CDR1 LGHNA and CDR2 YSLEER. The assay was immunoSEQ multiplex PCR, and TCRdb's table has in-frame clones only and misses some. The sample lists about 52,000 clones, 94% occurring once. The rearrangement links TRBV4-3 to TRBJ2-1; 9 bases align to TRBD2. The sequenced sample was PBMCs. The TCR originated in a young woman in good health and a related stem cell transplant donor. DNA for the CDR3: TGCGCCAGCAGCCAAGATATTACTGGGACTAGCCGATACAATGAGCAGTTCTTC. It specifies CASSQDITGTSRYNEQFF.